In this sample, the clone carrying this TCR beta chain turned up a few times. Its antigen is undetermined. Using RNA transcripts as the source, TCR beta CDR3 regions were amplified. Primed by the HTBI set, a first-round RT-PCR was run on the TCR CDR3. TCRdb processed the multiplex PCR reads anew with MiXCR; each CDR3 protein has one entry. The repertoire includes around 530,000 distinct CDR3 sequences, over 15% of them detected once, and approximately 15% sits in the top ten. This sample is drawn from a study of T cells in Graves' hyperthyroidism and ophthalmopathy. Study results and caveats: A median 6.5 months before onset, the model predicted ophthalmopathy.

This sample holds PBMCs from 8.5 to 10 ml fresh peripheral blood. This CDR3 region has 16 residues. J was trimmed by 0 bases and V by 0 bases; bases with no gene match: 1. The germline V gene encodes CDR1 SGDLS and CDR2 YYNGEE. The source is a woman aged 18-35 years with Graves' ophthalmopathy. The sequenced material came from blood. V is TRBV9 and J is TRBJ1-3; 9 bases fit TRBD1. CDR3 protein: CASSVGDRASGNTIYF. The CDR3 DNA is TGTGCCAGCAGCGTAGGGGACAGGGCCTCTGGAAACACCATATATTTT.